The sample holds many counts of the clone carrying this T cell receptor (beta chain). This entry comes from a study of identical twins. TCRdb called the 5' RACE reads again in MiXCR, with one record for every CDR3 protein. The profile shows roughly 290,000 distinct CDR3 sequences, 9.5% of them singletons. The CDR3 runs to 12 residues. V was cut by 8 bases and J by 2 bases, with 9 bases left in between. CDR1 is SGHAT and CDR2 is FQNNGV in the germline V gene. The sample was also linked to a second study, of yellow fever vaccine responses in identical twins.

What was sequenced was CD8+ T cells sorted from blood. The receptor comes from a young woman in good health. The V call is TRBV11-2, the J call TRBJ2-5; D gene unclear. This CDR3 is CASVGLQETQYF. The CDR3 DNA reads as TGTGCCAGCGTAGGGCTTCAAGAGACCCAGTACTTC.